This TCR beta chain was recovered during a study of blood T cell repertoires in COVID-19. Study-wide background: Samples taken during acute and convalescent COVID-19 were collected in the United States, Italy and Spain. T cells, B-cell-depleted T cells, or PBMCs provided the cDNA or gDNA that served as material.

Per the germline V gene, CDR1 is SGHRS and CDR2 is YFSETQ. The junction had 5 bases not matched to a gene; V was cut back by 0 bases and J by 1 base. The CDR3 extends over 16 amino acids. Under the authors' procedure: Scientists estimated how many nucleated cells there were by amplifying reference gene primers. Sequencing used immunoSEQ multiplex PCR; TCRdb keeps in-frame clones, though not all of them. V, J and clone size reflect that table, while D and trimming were determined from the DNA. The table lists over 120,000 clones, around nine tenths of them singletons. The clonotype originates from a woman between 45 and 60 years old with active or convalescent COVID-19. J is TRBJ1-2 and V is TRBV5-1; 8 bases align to TRBD1. The sequencing input was peripheral blood. The CDR3, as DNA: TGCGCCAGCAGCTTGGACCGGGACAGGTATAACTATGGCTACACCTTC. Amino acid sequence: CASSLDRDRYNYGYTF.